One and the same sample provided the 11 T cell receptor beta chains below, sequenced in a study of shared clonotypes between healthy human individuals. Profiling relied on immunoSEQ multiplex PCR, and the TCRdb table lists in-frame clones only, not all of them. The sample consists of under 2,500,000 clones, about 94% of them appearing once. The sequenced sample consisted of naive CD4+ T cells sorted from blood. Subset reported: CD45RA+ positively selected. All receptors come from a young man in good health.

The count of this clone is one. This chain connects TRBV10-3 to TRBJ1-2; 9 nucleotides align to TRBD1. Germline V gives CDR1 ENHRY, CDR2 SYGVKD. The J segment lost 6 bases and the V segment lost 3 bases, leaving 2 bases of the junction unmatched. CDR3 length: 13 residues. CDR3 in DNA: TGTGCCATCAGTGACGGACAGGGGAATGGCTACACCTTC. This translates into CAISDGQGNGYTF.

The chain links TRBV11-3 to TRBJ2-1; D gene unclear. Germline V gene lookup returns CDR1 SGHNT and CDR2 YENEEA. Trimming took off 4 bases at V and 9 bases at J, with 25 bases between the two ends. The CDR3 runs 17 residues. The CDR3 loop is CASSWVRAPIEVFEQFF. The CDR3 coding sequence is TGTGCCAGCAGCTGGGTCCGGGCCCCAATAGAGGTATTTGAGCAGTTCTTC.

Here the CDR3 DNA reads TGCGCCAGCAGCCAACCCACTAGGACCGGGGAGCTGTTTTTT. This translates into CASSQPTRTGELFF. J is TRBJ2-2 and V is TRBV4-1; D is possibly TRBD2 (5 bases). There are 14 residues in the CDR3. Germline CDR1 MGHRA, CDR2 YSYEKL. The V and J ends lost 2 bases and 5 bases respectively, with 9 bases between them.

V usage is TRBV5-4 and J usage is TRBJ1-4; D remains unclear. The ends were cut back, 0 bases at V and 6 bases at J, with 9 bases in the middle. The length of the CDR3 is 14 residues. CDR1 is SGHNT and CDR2 is YYREEE in the germline V gene (reference sequence). The CDR3 is CASSLEGSDEKLFF. The CDR3 region has the DNA TGTGCCAGCAGCTTGGAAGGGTCGGATGAAAAACTGTTTTTT.

The CDR3 nucleotides read TGTGCCAGCAGCTTAGAGGGGGCGCGGGGAAACACCATATATTTT. Translated: CASSLEGARGNTIYF. J is TRBJ1-3 and V is TRBV27, with TRBD1 matching over 7 bases. Germline trimming cut 6 bases from V and 4 bases from J; bases unmatched to any gene: 9. The CDR3 totals 15 residues. Per the germline V gene, CDR1 is MNHEY and CDR2 is SMNVEV (reference sequence).

This sequence joins TRBV6-6 and TRBJ2-1; a possible D gene is TRBD2 (6 bases). CDR1 is MNHNY, CDR2 SVGAGI, per germline (reference sequence). The CDR3 totals 15 residues. With 7 bases removed from V and 4 bases from J, the gap between germline ends came to 17 bases. The CDR3 reads CASTDGGLTYNEQFF. The CDR3 coding sequence is TGTGCCAGCACCGACGGAGGACTAACATACAATGAGCAGTTCTTC.

The gene calls are TRBV4-1 and TRBJ1-1; the D gene is possibly TRBD1 (6 bases). V was pared by 1 base and J by 0 bases, with 15 bases between. The CDR3 consists of 17 residues. CDR1 MGHRA and CDR2 YSYEKL come from the germline V gene. CDR3 protein: CASSQVRLTGLNTEAFF. The DNA of the CDR3 is TGCGCCAGCAGCCAAGTCCGCCTAACAGGGTTGAACACTGAAGCTTTCTTT.

The chain recombines TRBV6-1 with TRBJ1-2, with TRBD1 matching over 7 bases. The length of the CDR3 is 13 residues. The V segment lost 6 bases and the J segment 6 bases; nucleotides outside the gene matches: 7. The germline gives CDR1 MNHNS, CDR2 SASEGT. The chain's CDR3 is CASRLTGADGYTF. CDR3 coding DNA: TGTGCCAGCAGACTAACAGGGGCTGATGGCTACACCTTC.

The V and J genes are TRBV27 and TRBJ1-6; tentatively, D is TRBD1 (5 bases). From germline, CDR1 is MNHEY and CDR2 SMNVEV (reference sequence). V dropped 9 bases and J dropped 7 bases, with 7 bases sitting between them. The CDR3 consists of 11 residues. CDR3 in amino acids: CASGGNSPLHF. The CDR3 coding sequence is TGTGCCAGTGGGGGGAATTCACCCCTCCACTTT.

A word on this clone: Other nucleotide sequences from this sample produce the same CDR3. This rearrangement joins TRBV7-3 to TRBJ2-6; D gene uncertain. The CDR3 loop spans 16 amino acids. The germline gives CDR1 SGHTA, CDR2 FQGTGA. V was pared by 0 bases and J by 0 bases, with 6 bases between. The CDR3: CASSLTTDSGANVLTF. CDR3 sequence (DNA): TGTGCCAGCAGCTTAACCACAGACTCTGGGGCCAACGTCCTGACTTTC.

The V call is TRBV4-1, the J call TRBJ2-1, with 8 bases identical to TRBD1. V trimming: 5 bases; J trimming: 12 bases; junction bases outside the gene matches: 12. CDR1 and CDR2 (germline): MGHRA, YSYEKL. The CDR3 runs 14 residues. For the CDR3, the DNA is TGCGCCAGCAGCTTTCCCGGGACAGGCACTGGGCAGTTCTTC. It specifies CASSFPGTGTGQFF.